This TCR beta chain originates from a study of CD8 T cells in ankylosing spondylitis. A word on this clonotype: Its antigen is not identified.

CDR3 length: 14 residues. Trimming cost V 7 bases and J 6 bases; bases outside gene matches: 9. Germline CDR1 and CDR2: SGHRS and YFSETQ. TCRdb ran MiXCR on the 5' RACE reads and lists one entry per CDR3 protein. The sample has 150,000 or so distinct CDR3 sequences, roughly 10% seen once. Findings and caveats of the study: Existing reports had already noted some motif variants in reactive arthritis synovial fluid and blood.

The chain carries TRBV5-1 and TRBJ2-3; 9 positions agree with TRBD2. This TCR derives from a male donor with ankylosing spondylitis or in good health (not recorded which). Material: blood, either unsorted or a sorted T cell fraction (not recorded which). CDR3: CASRRREGLDTQYF. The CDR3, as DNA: TGCGCCAGCCGCCGGCGGGAGGGCCTCGATACGCAGTATTTT.